This TCR beta chain was sequenced in a study of cytomegalovirus exposure and HLA in healthy donors. Looked up from germline, CDR1 is LNHDA and CDR2 is SQIVND (reference sequence). This CDR3 has 14 residues. The V end lost 0 bases, the J end lost 0 bases, and 6 bases lay between the germline ends. The study's findings and limits: Most subjects' HLA-A and HLA-B alleles were reportedly predicted from TCR beta sequences.

Amplification used 60 Vbeta primers and 13 Jbeta primers. Sequenced by immunoSEQ multiplex PCR; TCRdb stores in-frame clones only, minus some. Of approximately 180,000 clones in the sample, around three quarters were seen once. This clone was found a few times. Its antigen is still unknown. The sample comprised PBMCs. The sequence came from a woman aged 25 to 39 in good health and CMV-seronegative. This chain uses TRBV19 with TRBJ2-7, with D uncertain. CDR3 protein: CASSIDRGSYEQYF. The DNA for the CDR3 is TGTGCCAGTAGTATAGATCGCGGCTCCTACGAGCAGTACTTC.